This T cell receptor beta chain was sequenced in a study of blood T cell repertoires in COVID-19. Study at large: Sites in the United States, Italy and Spain provided acute and convalescent COVID-19 samples.

TCRdb's table, derived via immunoSEQ multiplex PCR, lists solely in-frame clones and lacks some. The repertoire holds about 59,000 clones, 70% to 75% seen once, with approximately 15% in the top ten. Germline CDR1 is WNHNN and CDR2 is SYGVQD (reference sequence). After removal of 0 bases from V and 3 bases from J, the junction contained 4 bases not matched to a gene. CDR3 length equals 18 residues. The chain has TRBV10-1 and TRBJ2-3; 15 nucleotides agree with TRBD2. Material for sequencing was peripheral blood. This clonotype was obtained from a woman in her 70s with acute or convalescent COVID-19. DNA for the CDR3: TGCGCCAGCAGTGAGTCTAGGACTAGCGGGGGGGCAACAGATACGCAGTATTTT. Encoded protein: CASSESRTSGGATDTQYF.